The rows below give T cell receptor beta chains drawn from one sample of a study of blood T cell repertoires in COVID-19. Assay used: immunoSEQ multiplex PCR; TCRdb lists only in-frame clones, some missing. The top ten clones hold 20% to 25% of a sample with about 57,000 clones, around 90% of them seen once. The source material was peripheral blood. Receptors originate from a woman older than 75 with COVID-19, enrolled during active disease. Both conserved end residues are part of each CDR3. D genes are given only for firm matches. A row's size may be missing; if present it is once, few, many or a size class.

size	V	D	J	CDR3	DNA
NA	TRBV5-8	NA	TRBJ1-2	CASSLGTRHSNYGYTF	TGTGCCAGCAGCTTGGGGACAAGGCACTCTAACTATGGCTACACCTTC
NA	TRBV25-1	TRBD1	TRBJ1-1	CASSELGMGQGTEAFF	TGTGCCAGCAGTGAATTAGGAATGGGACAGGGCACTGAAGCTTTCTTT
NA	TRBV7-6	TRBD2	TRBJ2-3	CASSLVSSGGVDTQYF	TGTGCCAGCAGCTTAGTGTCTAGCGGGGGTGTTGATACGCAGTATTTT
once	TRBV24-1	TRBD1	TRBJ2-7	CATSEPQGAPHEQYF	TGTGCCACCAGTGAACCCCAGGGGGCGCCCCACGAGCAGTACTTC
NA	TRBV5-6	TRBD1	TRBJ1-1	CASSGGGQGNTEAFF	TGTGCCAGCAGCGGCGGGGGACAGGGGAACACTGAAGCTTTCTTT
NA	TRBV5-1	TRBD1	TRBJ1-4	CASSLGVMQGASEKLFF	TGCGCCAGCAGCTTGGGGGTTATGCAGGGGGCGAGTGAAAAACTGTTTTTT
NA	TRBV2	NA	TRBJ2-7	CASRTRDNSYEQYF	TGTGCCAGCAGAACCCGGGACAACTCCTACGAGCAGTACTTC
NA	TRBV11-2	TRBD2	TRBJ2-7	CASSLVGTSGGAIEQYF	TGTGCCAGCAGCTTAGTGGGGACTAGCGGGGGGGCGATCGAGCAGTACTTC
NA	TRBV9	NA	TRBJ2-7	CASSGPSSGEQYF	TGTGCCAGCAGCGGTCCCTCTTCGGGCGAGCAGTACTTC
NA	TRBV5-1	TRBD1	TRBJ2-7	CASSPIPGQGPGEQYF	TGCGCCAGCAGCCCCATACCGGGACAGGGGCCGGGCGAGCAGTACTTC
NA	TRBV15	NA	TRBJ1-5	CATSRDPGTNQPQHF	TGTGCCACCAGCAGAGATCCCGGGACAAATCAGCCCCAGCATTTT
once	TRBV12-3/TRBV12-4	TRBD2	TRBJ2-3	CASRSTSGPQYF	TGTGCCAGCAGATCGACTAGCGGTCCGCAGTATTTT
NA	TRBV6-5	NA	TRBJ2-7	CASSGRQALSYEQYF	TGTGCCAGCAGCGGCCGACAGGCGCTCTCCTACGAGCAGTACTTC
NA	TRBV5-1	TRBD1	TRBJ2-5	CASSLGGQYPETQYF	TGCGCCAGCAGCTTGGGGGGACAGTATCCAGAGACCCAGTACTTC
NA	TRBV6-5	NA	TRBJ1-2	CASSSTGGRYGYTF	TGTGCCAGCAGTTCGACAGGCGGCCGATATGGCTACACCTTC
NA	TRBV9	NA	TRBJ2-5	CASSVGPGGGQRRETQYF	TGTGCCAGCAGCGTAGGCCCGGGGGGCGGACAACGGAGAGAGACCCAGTACTTC
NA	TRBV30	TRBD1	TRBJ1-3	CAWRKDRLSGNTIYF	TGTGCCTGGAGAAAGGACAGGCTCTCTGGAAACACCATATATTTT
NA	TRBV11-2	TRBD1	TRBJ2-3	CASSLLLGTGLDTQYF	TGTGCCAGCAGTTTACTCCTCGGGACAGGGTTAGATACGCAGTATTTT
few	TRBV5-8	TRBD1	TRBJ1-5	CASSLAQGGNQPQHF	TGTGCCAGCAGCCTGGCACAGGGGGGGAATCAGCCCCAGCATTTT
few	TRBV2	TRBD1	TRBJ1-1	CASSVESGGKNTEAFF	TGTGCCAGCAGTGTGGAGTCAGGGGGGAAGAACACTGAAGCTTTCTTT
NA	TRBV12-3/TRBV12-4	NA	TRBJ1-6	CASRDSYNSPLHF	TGTGCCAGCCGGGACTCATATAATTCACCCCTCCACTTT
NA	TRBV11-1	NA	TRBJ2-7	CASSSFGGISYEQYF	TGTGCCAGCAGCTCCTTTGGGGGGATCTCCTACGAGCAGTACTTC
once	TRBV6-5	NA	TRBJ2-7	CASSPRGSSYEQYF	TGTGCCAGCAGTCCTCGCGGTAGCTCCTACGAGCAGTACTTC
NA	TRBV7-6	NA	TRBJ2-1	CASTKGQELYNEQFF	TGTGCCAGCACCAAGGGGCAAGAATTATACAATGAGCAGTTCTTC
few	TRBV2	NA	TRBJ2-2	CASSVRGNTGELFF	TGTGCCAGCAGTGTACGGGGGAACACCGGGGAGCTGTTTTTT
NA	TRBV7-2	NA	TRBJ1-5	CASSLVSGYNQPQHF	TGTGCCAGCAGCTTAGTGTCCGGGTACAATCAGCCCCAGCATTTT
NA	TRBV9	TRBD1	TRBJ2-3	CASSVGQGLKKGTDTQYF	TGTGCCAGCAGCGTTGGACAGGGACTGAAGAAGGGCACAGATACGCAGTATTTT
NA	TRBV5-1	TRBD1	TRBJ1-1	CASSRTAQGANTEAFF	TGCGCCAGCAGCCGGACAGCTCAGGGGGCGAACACTGAAGCTTTCTTT
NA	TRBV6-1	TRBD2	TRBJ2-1	CASSARGAANYNEQFF	TGTGCCAGCAGTGCGCGGGGGGCCGCCAACTACAATGAGCAGTTCTTC
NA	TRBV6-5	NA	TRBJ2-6	CATLSSSGANVLTF	TGTGCCACCTTGTCTAGCTCTGGGGCCAACGTCCTGACTTTC
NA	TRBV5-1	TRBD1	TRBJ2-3	CASSLPTGEWTDTQYF	TGCGCCAGCAGCTTGCCGACAGGGGAATGGACAGATACGCAGTATTTT